This T cell receptor (beta chain) was captured in a study of blood T cell repertoires in COVID-19. Germline CDR1 and CDR2: MNHEY and SMNVEV (reference sequence). This CDR3 is built from 17 residues. Trimming took 3 bases from V and 4 from J; bases not matched to a gene: 13. This table comes from immunoSEQ multiplex PCR, and its TCRdb copy is limited to in-frame clones, with some not included. Of around 250,000 clones listed, 86% are singletons. The TCR sequence derives from a man aged 25-45 years who had recovered from COVID-19. This chain uses TRBV27 with TRBJ2-7, with 9 bases lining up with TRBD1. Sequenced material: peripheral blood. The CDR3 coding sequence is TGTGCCAGCAGTTTGCGGTTTTTGTGGGGACAGGGTTACGAGCAGTACTTC. Protein: CASSLRFLWGQGYEQYF.